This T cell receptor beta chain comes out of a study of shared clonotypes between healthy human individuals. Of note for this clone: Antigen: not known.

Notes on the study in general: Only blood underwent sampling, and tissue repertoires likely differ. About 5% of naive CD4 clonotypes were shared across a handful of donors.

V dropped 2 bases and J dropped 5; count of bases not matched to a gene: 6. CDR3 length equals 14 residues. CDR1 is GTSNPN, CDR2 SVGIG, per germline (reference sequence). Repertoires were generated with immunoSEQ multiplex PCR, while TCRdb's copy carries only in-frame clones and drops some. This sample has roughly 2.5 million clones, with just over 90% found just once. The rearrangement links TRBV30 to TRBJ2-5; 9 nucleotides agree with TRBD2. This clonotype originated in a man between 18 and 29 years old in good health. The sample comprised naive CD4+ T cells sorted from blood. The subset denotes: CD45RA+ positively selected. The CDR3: CAWSRGGARETQYF. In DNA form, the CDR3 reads TGTGCCTGGAGTCGCGGGGGGGCCCGTGAGACCCAGTACTTC.